Each of the 9 T cell receptor beta chains below was sequenced from the same sample in a study of OX40 agonist ivuxolimab in advanced cancers. Assay: immunoSEQ multiplex PCR; the TCRdb copy retains only in-frame clones and omits some. Among about 50,000 clones listed, roughly 81% were seen once. Sequencing used CD4+ or CD8+ T cells sorted from blood, obtained in a trial of the OX40 agonist ivuxolimab. These receptors all stem from an adult with an advanced solid tumor such as melanoma, head and neck, liver or kidney cancer.

The chain is built from TRBV5-1 and TRBJ2-1; TRBD2 matches at 12 bases. J gave up 8 bases and V 4 bases, and 13 bases lay outside the gene matches. CDR1 SGHRS and CDR2 YFSETQ come from the germline V gene. The CDR3 is 17 residues long. The CDR3 sequence: CASSHALLTSGSYEQFF. The CDR3 nucleotides are TGCGCCAGCAGCCACGCCCTACTGACTAGCGGGAGCTATGAGCAGTTCTTC.

The V call is TRBV5-1, the J call TRBJ2-7, with 9 bases lining up with TRBD1. Germline CDR1 and CDR2: SGHRS and YFSETQ. The CDR3 runs to 16 residues. V lost 4 bases and J lost 2; bases outside the gene matches: 10. The CDR3, as DNA: TGCGCCAGCAGCAGTGGGTTACAGGGGGCCACCTACGAGCAGTACTTC. This codes for CASSSGLQGATYEQYF.

The V call is TRBV7-9, the J call TRBJ2-1; 10 nucleotides agree with TRBD2. This CDR3 comprises 19 residues. Germline V gene sequence: CDR1 SEHNR, CDR2 FQNEAQ (reference sequence). J lost 8 bases, V lost 6 bases, and 22 bases had no gene match. DNA for the CDR3: TGTGCCAGCAGGCCCCTCACTAGCGGGACCGGTAGGAGGCAAGATGAGCAGTTCTTC. Its protein product is CASRPLTSGTGRRQDEQFF.

The chain couples TRBV7-8 to TRBJ2-7; 7 bases are a match to TRBD2. CDR3 length: 17 residues. V lost 6 bases to trimming and J lost 3 bases; unmatched junction nucleotides: 17. Per the germline V gene, CDR1 is SGHVS and CDR2 is FQNEAQ. CDR3 DNA sequence: TGTGCCAGCAGTCCCCTCCCGAGGGCTAGCGGAGACTACGAGCAGTACTTC. Its protein product is CASSPLPRASGDYEQYF. Based on the CDR3 plus reference TRBV7-8 and TRBJ2-7, the full variable domain is GAGVSQSPRYKVAKRGQDVALRCDPISGHVSLFWYQQALGQGPEFLTYFQNEAQLDKSGLPSDRFFAERPEGSVSTLKIQRTQQEDSAVYLCASSPLPRASGDYEQYFGPGTRLTVT.

The chain has TRBV7-9 and TRBJ2-7, with 9 bases identical to TRBD2. The CDR3 is 13 residues long. Unmatched junction bases numbered 6, after V lost 10 bases and J lost 2 bases. Germline CDR1 and CDR2: SEHNR and FQNEAQ (reference sequence). The CDR3 is CATSGLAAYEQYF. CDR3 in DNA: TGTGCCACTTCGGGACTAGCAGCCTACGAGCAGTACTTC. Using reference TRBV7-9 and TRBJ2-7 for the parts outside the CDR3, the full variable domain is DTGVSQNPRHKITKRGQNVTFRCDPISEHNRLYWYRQTLGQGPEFLTYFQNEAQLEKSRLLSDRFSAERPKGSFSTLEIQRTEQGDSAMYLCATSGLAAYEQYFGPGTRLTVT.

The chain employs TRBV16 and TRBJ1-5; 7 bases are shared with TRBD1. The CDR3 spans 17 residues. Germline CDR1 and CDR2: KGHSY and FQNENV. Losses at the gene ends were 4 bases for V and 2 bases for J; bases not matched to a gene: 11. CDR3 protein: CASSLTFGTARNQPQHF. As DNA, the CDR3 is TGTGCCAGCAGCCTCACGTTTGGGACAGCCCGCAATCAGCCCCAGCATTTT.

CDR3 sequence reads: CASSLAAEYGYTF. As DNA, the CDR3 is TGTGCCAGCAGCTTAGCGGCCGAGTATGGCTACACCTTC. This chain connects TRBV7-9 to TRBJ1-2; unclear D gene. Per the germline V gene, CDR1 is SEHNR and CDR2 is FQNEAQ (reference sequence). Trimming stripped 0 bases from V and 5 bases from J, with 7 bases between. The CDR3 extends over 13 amino acids.

This chain joins TRBV2 and TRBJ1-1; possibly TRBD1 for D (5 bases). The CDR3 runs to 11 residues. V was pared by 1 base and J by 10 bases, with 7 bases between. Germline lookup yields CDR1 SNHLY and CDR2 FYNNEI. The CDR3 region is CASSEGQIAFF. CDR3 DNA sequence: TGTGCCAGCAGTGAAGGACAGATAGCTTTCTTT. Variable domain in full (rest from reference TRBV2 and TRBJ1-1): EPEVTQTPSHQVTQMGQEVILRCVPISNHLYFYWYRQILGQKVEFLVSFYNNEISEKSEIFDDQFSVERPDGSNFTLKIRSTKLEDSAMYFCASSEGQIAFFGQGTRLTVV.

The V and J genes are TRBV18 and TRBJ1-4; tentatively, D is TRBD1 (5 bases). Germline lookup yields CDR1 KGHSH and CDR2 LQKENI. Trimming removed 3 bases at V and 6 bases at J, with 14 bases between. The CDR3 spans 15 residues. The CDR3 sequence is CASSPNRRADEKLFF. CDR3 nucleotides: TGTGCCAGCTCACCGAACAGGCGAGCAGATGAAAAACTGTTTTTT.